The 20 T cell receptor beta chains listed next were all sequenced from one sample in a study of cytomegalovirus exposure and HLA in healthy donors. TCRdb's table, derived via immunoSEQ multiplex PCR, lists solely in-frame clones and lacks some. The sample holds 50,000 to 70,000 clones, approximately 95% seen once. Input material: PBMCs. Every receptor here comes from a woman between 18 and 29 years old in good health and CMV-seropositive.

Regarding this clone: One end of the junction is discordant with germline, which a read error may explain. The V call is TRBV28, the J call TRBJ1-2, with TRBD1 matching 8 bases. The germline CDR1 and CDR2 sequences are MDHEN and SYDVKM. This CDR3 comprises 13 residues. CDR3 in DNA: TGTGCCAGCAGTTTGTCCCGGGACAGGTCTACTTACTTC. It yields the protein CASSLSRDRSTYF.

A single count supports this clone. This chain connects TRBV4-1 to TRBJ2-5; TRBD2 might be the D (6 bases). V lost 0 bases and J 5 bases, leaving 16 bases between the germline ends. The length of the CDR3 is 16 residues. Germline V gene data show CDR1 as MGHRA and CDR2 as YSYEKL. The CDR3, as DNA: TGCGCCAGCAGCCAAGATCCGGGGGTGGCTACTGAGACCCAGTACTTC. This sequence encodes CASSQDPGVATETQYF.

V is TRBV5-6 and J is TRBJ2-2; 10 bases are a match to TRBD1. Trimming took 0 bases from V and 4 from J; bases not matched to a gene: 6. The CDR3 is 17 amino acids. Per the germline V gene, CDR1 is SGHDT and CDR2 is YYEEEE. The CDR3 is CASSLVGQGYSTGELFF. The CDR3 DNA sequence: TGTGCCAGCAGCTTGGTGGGACAGGGGTATAGCACCGGGGAGCTGTTTTTT.

The chain links TRBV7-8 to TRBJ1-1, with D maybe TRBD1 (6 bases). This CDR3 is 16 amino acids long. Between the trimmed V and J ends, which lost 2 bases and 1 base, there was a span of 14 bases. The V gene's germline CDR1 is SGHVS and CDR2 FQNEAQ. The CDR3 protein is CASSLSTGSGNTEAFF. The CDR3 nucleotides are TGTGCCAGCAGCTTATCGACAGGCTCGGGGAACACTGAAGCTTTCTTT.

The chain recombines TRBV11-3 with TRBJ2-2, with 7 positions matching TRBD2. The CDR3 sequence is 15 residues long. Germline assignment: CDR1 SGHNT and CDR2 YENEEA. The junction had 10 bases not matched to a gene; V was cut back by 5 bases and J by 7 bases. CDR3: CASSPEAGAVGELFF. The DNA of the CDR3 is TGTGCCAGCAGCCCGGAGGCGGGAGCGGTCGGGGAGCTGTTTTTT.

V gene TRBV4-1 combines with J gene TRBJ2-1; TRBD1 agrees at 7 bases. V dropped 4 bases and J dropped 9; count of bases not matched to a gene: 6. CDR3 length: 13 residues. Per germline, CDR1 MGHRA and CDR2 YSYEKL. The DNA for the CDR3 is TGCGCCAGCAGCCTGAAGGGGGCAAGTGAGCAGTTCTTC. Amino acids: CASSLKGASEQFF.

CDR3 sequence (DNA): TGTGCCAGCAGCCGAAAAGGGGGTAATGAAAAACTGTTTTTT. Protein product: CASSRKGGNEKLFF. The chain recombines TRBV7-9 with TRBJ1-4; D is perhaps TRBD1 (6 bases). CDR3 length: 14 residues. V lost 5 bases and J 4 bases, leaving 11 bases between the germline ends. In germline, CDR1 is SEHNR, CDR2 FQNEAQ (reference sequence).

The chain recombines TRBV5-1 with TRBJ1-2, with D perhaps TRBD1 (6 bases). The V and J ends lost 4 bases and 8 bases respectively, with 18 bases between them. This CDR3 spans 14 amino acids. Germline V gives CDR1 SGHRS, CDR2 YFSETQ. The CDR3 DNA reads TGCGCCAGCAGCCCCGGAGACAGGCCTAACGGCTACACCTTC. It specifies CASSPGDRPNGYTF.

The V and J genes are TRBV19 and TRBJ2-7, with 8 bases lining up with TRBD2. V was pared by 1 base and J by 0 bases, with 8 bases of the junction left unmatched. Germline loops: CDR1 LNHDA, CDR2 SQIVND (reference sequence). This CDR3 is built from 17 residues. The CDR3 reads CASSIGLAGKNSYEQYF. DNA for the CDR3: TGTGCCAGTAGTATAGGTCTAGCGGGCAAGAACTCCTACGAGCAGTACTTC. Looking up the rest from reference TRBV19 and TRBJ2-7 gives the full variable domain: DGGITQSPKYLFRKEGQNVTLSCEQNLNHDAMYWYRQDPGQGLRLIYYSQIVNDFQKGDIAEGYSVSREKKESFPLTVTSAQKNPTAFYLCASSIGLAGKNSYEQYFGPGTRLTVT.

The chain carries TRBV5-1 and TRBJ2-1, with D tentatively TRBD2 (6 bases). This CDR3 is 16 amino acids long. V shed 4 bases and J shed 4 bases, with 18 bases lying between them. Germline loops: CDR1 SGHRS, CDR2 YFSETQ. The CDR3 spells CASSPGASGIYNEQFF. CDR3 sequence (DNA): TGCGCCAGCAGCCCGGGAGCCAGCGGTATATACAATGAGCAGTTCTTC.

The CDR3 loop is CASSVSGSRETQYF. As DNA, the CDR3 is TGTGCCAGCAGCGTCAGCGGGAGTCGTGAGACCCAGTACTTC. V gene TRBV9 combines with J gene TRBJ2-5; 8 bases map to TRBD2. The V gene's germline CDR1 is SGDLS and CDR2 YYNGEE. Germline trimming cut 2 bases from V and 5 bases from J; bases unmatched to any gene: 5. CDR3 length: 14 amino acids. Full variable domain (remainder filled in from reference TRBV9 and TRBJ2-5): DSGVTQTPKHLITATGQRVTLRCSPRSGDLSVYWYQQSLDQGLQFLIQYYNGEERAKGNILERFSAQQFPDLHSELNLSSLELGDSALYFCASSVSGSRETQYFGPGTRLLVL.

V is TRBV5-1 and J is TRBJ1-1, with unresolved D. The CDR3 is 13 amino acids. Germline-derived CDR1 and CDR2 are SGHRS and YFSETQ. V lost 2 bases, J lost 4 bases, and 9 bases lay in between. CDR3 protein: CASSFTEGTEAFF. As DNA, the CDR3 is TGCGCCAGCAGCTTCACCGAGGGCACTGAAGCTTTCTTT. Filled out from reference TRBV5-1 and TRBJ1-1, the complete variable domain reads KAGVTQTPRYLIKTRGQQVTLSCSPISGHRSVSWYQQTPGQGLQFLFEYFSETQRNKGNFPGRFSGRQFSNSRSEMNVSTLELGDSALYLCASSFTEGTEAFFGQGTRLTVV.

The chain uses TRBV28 and TRBJ2-6; D perhaps matches TRBD2 (5 bases). Per germline, CDR1 MDHEN and CDR2 SYDVKM. This CDR3 comprises 15 residues. The V and J ends lost 4 bases and 0 bases respectively, with 7 bases between them. CDR3 sequence (DNA): TGTGCCAGCAGTTCAGGACTCTCTGGGGCCAACGTCCTGACTTTC. It yields the protein CASSSGLSGANVLTF.

The rearrangement uses TRBV9 and TRBJ2-1; tentatively, D is TRBD2 (6 bases). Trimming removed 0 bases at V and 8 bases at J, with 15 bases between. This CDR3 contains 15 residues. Germline CDR1 reads SGDLS; CDR2 reads YYNGEE. This CDR3 reads CASSVAGGSGDEQFF. The CDR3 DNA follows: TGTGCCAGCAGCGTAGCCGGGGGATCGGGGGATGAGCAGTTCTTC.

The rearrangement uses TRBV11-2 and TRBJ1-1; perhaps TRBD1 as D (6 bases). V lost 4 bases and J lost 4, with 19 bases in between. CDR3 size: 16 residues. In germline, CDR1 is SGHAT, CDR2 FQNNGV. In DNA, the CDR3 is TGTGCCAGCAGCTGGGGGCTGGGGGGGTTTGGCACTGAAGCTTTCTTT. As protein: CASSWGLGGFGTEAFF.

V and J are TRBV4-1 and TRBJ1-1, with 9 bases lining up with TRBD1. Germline-derived CDR1 and CDR2 are MGHRA and YSYEKL. The V and J ends lost 10 bases and 2 bases, in that order; junction bases with no gene match: 5. The CDR3 length is 13 residues. The CDR3 DNA reads TGCGCCACAGGACAGGGGCGTAACACTGAAGCTTTCTTT. Translated, it gives CATGQGRNTEAFF.

This rearrangement joins TRBV6-4 to TRBJ2-3; 10 nucleotides agree with TRBD1. The CDR3 has 14 residues. Germline-derived CDR1 and CDR2 are MRHNA and SNTAGT. V was clipped by 6 bases and J by 4 bases; unmatched bases: 4. CDR3 region: CASSRDRGSDTQYF. CDR3 nucleotides: TGTGCCAGCAGCCGGGACAGGGGCTCAGATACGCAGTATTTT.

The V and J genes are TRBV18 and TRBJ2-3; a weak D match, TRBD1 (6 bases). Germline V gives CDR1 KGHSH, CDR2 LQKENI. V was cut by 2 bases and J by 4 bases, with 13 bases left in between. The CDR3 sequence is 15 residues long. The DNA for the CDR3 is TGTGCCAGCTCACCAACAGGGCCCCTCCCAGATACGCAGTATTTT. It yields the protein CASSPTGPLPDTQYF.

The rearrangement joins TRBV29-1 to TRBJ2-3; D gene unclear. V shed 7 bases and J shed 2 bases, with 13 bases lying between them. Germline CDR1 SQVTM, CDR2 ANQGSEA. The CDR3 is made up of 13 amino acids. The CDR3 bases are TGCAGCGCCGTAGACTCCCCCACAGATACGCAGTATTTT. Amino acids: CSAVDSPTDTQYF.

The chain has TRBV30 and TRBJ2-1, with TRBD1 as a possible D gene (5 bases). The CDR3 totals 16 residues. Deletions cut 0 bases from V and 0 bases from J, with 12 bases between. The V gene's germline CDR1 is GTSNPN and CDR2 SVGIG (reference sequence). CDR3 nucleotides: TGTGCCTGGAGTGTATCTGGGGCGAGCTCCTACAATGAGCAGTTCTTC. It encodes CAWSVSGASSYNEQFF.